Listed below are T cell receptor beta chains from one sample, sequenced in a study of T cell responses to AZD1222 COVID-19 vaccine. TCRdb's table, derived via immunoSEQ multiplex PCR, lists solely in-frame clones and lacks some. The table shows about 130,000 clones, with over 85% occurring only once. The specimen comprised peripheral blood, sampled on day 0 of AZD1222 vaccination. The receptors here all came from an adult in good health. CDR3s include the opening cysteine and the closing phenylalanine or tryptophan. Clone size is shown for a subset of rows, as once, few, many or a class of expanded clone.

j_call,clone_size,v_call,cdr3_length,cdr3_aa
TRBJ1-1,NA,TRBV5-5,15,CASSSTDSWDTEAFF
TRBJ1-1,few,TRBV7-9,14,CASSLEGRDTEAFF
TRBJ2-3,NA,TRBV21-1,17,CASSATPQGPPTDTQYF
TRBJ2-7,NA,TRBV10-1,13,CASSDLNSYEQYF
TRBJ1-6,NA,TRBV6-6,13,CASSPNLNSPLHF
TRBJ2-2,NA,TRBV3-1/TRBV3-2,14,CASSQRGVTGELFF
TRBJ1-1,once,TRBV6-2/TRBV6-3,13,CASSYGGTDEAFF
TRBJ2-1,once,TRBV5-6,16,CASIPKGTLLYNEQFF
TRBJ1-2,NA,TRBV28,12,CASTPAGLGYTF
TRBJ1-5,NA,TRBV5-1,15,CASSLAGTNNQPQHF
TRBJ1-3,NA,TRBV10-3,16,CAISEGQGPSGNTIYF